The 31 T cell receptor beta chains below all came from one sample that was sequenced in a study of blood T cell repertoires in COVID-19. The assay was immunoSEQ multiplex PCR, and TCRdb's table has in-frame clones only and misses some. Here the sample spans roughly 80,000 clones, 70% to 90% being singletons. Sequencing was done on a sample of peripheral blood. The receptors were sampled from a woman of 80 years or more with active or convalescent COVID-19.

The gene calls are TRBV7-9 and TRBJ2-1, with 10 bases lining up with TRBD2. After removal of 5 bases from V and 7 bases from J, the junction contained 8 bases not matched to a gene. Germline assignment: CDR1 SEHNR and CDR2 FQNEAQ (reference sequence). The CDR3 consists of 15 residues. The CDR3 nucleotides read TGTGCCAGCAGCCGTCTAGCGGGAGTACCTAATGAGCAGTTCTTC. Translating it yields CASSRLAGVPNEQFF.

This clone was found once. The chain is built from TRBV7-2 and TRBJ2-7; D call uncertain. CDR1 is SGHTA, CDR2 FQGNSA, per germline. The CDR3 totals 14 residues. Trimming pared 0 bases from V and 0 bases from J, leaving 6 bases between. The DNA for the CDR3 is TGTGCCAGCAGCTTAGCCAGGCTCTCCTACGAGCAGTACTTC. Encoded protein: CASSLARLSYEQYF.

The chain has TRBV7-2 and TRBJ2-2; the match to TRBD2 covers 9 bases. This CDR3 is built from 14 residues. The J segment lost 6 bases and the V segment lost 3 bases, leaving 2 bases of the junction unmatched. Germline V CDR1 and CDR2: SGHTA, FQGNSA. CDR3 sequence: CASSFGGRAGELFF. The CDR3 nucleotides read TGTGCCAGCAGCTTCGGCGGGAGGGCCGGGGAGCTGTTTTTT. The full variable domain, with the rest looked up from reference TRBV7-2 and TRBJ2-2, is GAGVSQSPSNKVTEKGKDVELRCDPISGHTALYWYRQSLGQGLEFLIYFQGNSAPDKSGLPSDRFSAERTGGSVSTLTIQRTQQEDSAVYLCASSFGGRAGELFFGEGSRLTVL.

The DNA for the CDR3 is TGTGCCAGCAGCAAAGAAATAAGGGACAGGGCTAGCACAGATACGCAGTATTTT. This gives the protein CASSKEIRDRASTDTQYF. The rearrangement links TRBV21-1 to TRBJ2-3; no check of the table's D call, TRBD1, against the DNA was made. TRBV21-1 is designated a pseudogene. The CDR3 sequence is 18 residues long.

The V and J genes are TRBV2 and TRBJ2-7; 8 nucleotides line up with TRBD1. Germline trimming cut 5 bases from V and 4 bases from J; bases unmatched to any gene: 10. Germline values: CDR1 SNHLY, CDR2 FYNNEI. The CDR3 contains 15 residues. CDR3 sequence: CASSRQGLGRYEQYF. The CDR3 DNA is TGTGCCAGCAGTCGACAGGGGCTCGGTAGGTACGAGCAGTACTTC.

The V and J genes are TRBV19 and TRBJ1-1; D may be TRBD1 (5 bases). Germline loops: CDR1 LNHDA, CDR2 SQIVND (reference sequence). With 8 bases removed from V and 1 base from J, the gap between germline ends came to 11 bases. The CDR3 consists of 13 residues. CDR3 DNA sequence: TGTGCCAGTGCCGACAGACCGAACACTGAAGCTTTCTTT. This codes for CASADRPNTEAFF.

This chain connects TRBV6-1 to TRBJ2-7, with D uncertain. Between the trimmed V and J ends, which lost 2 bases and 2 bases, there was a span of 13 bases. CDR1 MNHNS and CDR2 SASEGT come from the germline V gene. The CDR3 contains 15 residues. The CDR3 is CASSEMTLPTYEQYF. The CDR3 nucleotides are TGTGCCAGCAGTGAAATGACTCTCCCCACCTACGAGCAGTACTTC.

V usage is TRBV6-2 or TRBV6-3 and J usage is TRBJ1-6; the D is unclear. The CDR3 totals 14 residues. CDR1 and CDR2 (germline): MNHEY, SVGEGT. The germline V and J ends were trimmed by 2 bases and 10 bases, with 12 bases remaining between them. CDR3 residues: CASSYLRVGSPLHF. The CDR3 nucleotides read TGTGCCAGCAGTTACCTACGGGTCGGGTCACCCCTCCACTTT.

A note on this clone: Other DNA sequences from this sample encode an identical CDR3 as well. V usage is TRBV11-2 and J usage is TRBJ1-1; 7 bases line up with TRBD1. Germline CDR1 SGHAT, CDR2 FQNNGV. CDR3 length: 14 residues. J gave up 5 bases and V 6 bases, and 9 bases lay outside the gene matches. CDR3 nucleotide sequence: TGTGCCAGCAGTTTTAGACAGGGCGGAACTGAAGCTTTCTTT. Amino acids: CASSFRQGGTEAFF. Filled out from reference TRBV11-2 and TRBJ1-1, the complete variable domain reads EAGVAQSPRYKIIEKRQSVAFWCNPISGHATLYWYQQILGQGPKLLIQFQNNGVVDDSQLPKDRFSAERLKGVDSTLKIQPAKLEDSAVYLCASSFRQGGTEAFFGQGTRLTVV.

CDR3: CASSVALLHNEQFF. The CDR3, as DNA: TGTGCCAGCAGCGTAGCTCTACTTCACAATGAGCAGTTCTTC. The chain couples TRBV9 to TRBJ2-1; D unresolved. The CDR3 is 14 amino acids. Trimming cost V 0 bases and J 5 bases, with 9 bases left between them. Germline CDR1 reads SGDLS; CDR2 reads YYNGEE.

The chain is built from TRBV2 and TRBJ1-4, with a possible D match to TRBD1 (5 bases). Germline CDR1 reads SNHLY; CDR2 reads FYNNEI. Trimming cost V 8 bases and J 7 bases, with 20 bases left between them. This CDR3 has 15 residues. As DNA, the CDR3 is TGTGCCAGCCGCCGAGACATTCTCGGGGGTGAAAAACTGTTTTTT. It encodes CASRRDILGGEKLFF.

This clone was seen more than once but under ten times. The chain is built from TRBV27 and TRBJ2-7, with a tentative D call TRBD1 (6 bases). The CDR3 is 14 amino acids. V was pared by 6 bases and J by 6 bases, with 18 bases between. Germline V gene data show CDR1 as MNHEY and CDR2 as SMNVEV (reference sequence). The CDR3, as DNA: TGTGCCAGCAGGCCGACAGGTGGAGCCGCCGAGCAGTACTTC. Its translation: CASRPTGGAAEQYF.

J is TRBJ2-5 and V is TRBV29-1; 12 nucleotides agree with TRBD2. Germline lookup yields CDR1 SQVTM and CDR2 ANQGSEA. With V trimmed by 1 base and J by 9 bases, 6 bases remained unmatched. The CDR3 runs 14 residues. CDR3 region: CSVEGRTSGKPQYF. In DNA, the CDR3 is TGCAGCGTTGAAGGCCGGACTAGCGGGAAGCCCCAGTACTTC.

The chain recombines TRBV4-3 with TRBJ2-3, with 8 bases aligning to TRBD2. CDR1 is LGHNA and CDR2 is YSLEER in the germline V gene. CDR3 length: 13 residues. Trimming at V came to 1 base and at J to 12 bases, leaving 6 bases not matched to a gene. The DNA of the CDR3 is TGCGCCAGCAGCCAAGTGGATGGGACTAGACAGTATTTT. Translation gives CASSQVDGTRQYF.

This clone was counted between two and nine times. V is TRBV11-3 and J is TRBJ2-2, with D perhaps TRBD2 (6 bases). V gave up 5 bases and J gave up 0 bases, with 10 bases separating them. Germline V CDR1 and CDR2: SGHNT, YENEEA. This CDR3 comprises 15 residues. The CDR3 loop is CASSRESSNTGELFF. The CDR3 bases are TGTGCCAGCAGCCGGGAGTCGTCGAACACCGGGGAGCTGTTTTTT.

The rearrangement links TRBV28 to TRBJ1-1; 7 bases are shared with TRBD1. CDR3 length: 14 residues. V trimming: 4 bases; J trimming: 1 base; junction bases outside the gene matches: 3. The germline gives CDR1 MDHEN, CDR2 SYDVKM. The CDR3 bases are TGTGCCAGCAGTTCTGGACAGGAGAACACTGAAGCTTTCTTT. Translating it yields CASSSGQENTEAFF.

The V and J genes are TRBV4-3 and TRBJ2-4; TRBD2 matches at 10 bases. The V gene end was trimmed by 0 bases and the J gene end by 0 bases; junction bases not matched to a gene: 8. Per the germline V gene, CDR1 is LGHNA and CDR2 is YSLEER. CDR3 size: 19 residues. The CDR3 region has the DNA TGCGCCAGCAGCCAAGACGGGACTAGCGACCAACTAGCCAAAAACATTCAGTACTTC. Its translation: CASSQDGTSDQLAKNIQYF.

The rearrangement links TRBV20-1 to TRBJ2-1; 9 nucleotides agree with TRBD1. Trimming removed 3 bases from V and 2 bases from J; junction bases left unmatched: 5. The CDR3 totals 15 residues. The germline V gene encodes CDR1 DFQATT and CDR2 SNEGSKA (reference sequence). The DNA for the CDR3 is TGCAGTGCTAGTAGGACAGGGGTTACCTACAATGAGCAGTTCTTC. The encoded protein is CSASRTGVTYNEQFF.

The V and J genes are TRBV29-1 and TRBJ2-6; D is undetermined. Germline assignment: CDR1 SQVTM and CDR2 ANQGSEA. V was cut by 5 bases and J by 0 bases, with 8 bases left in between. The CDR3 totals 14 residues. Here the CDR3 DNA reads TGCAGCGTTCAGGCTAACTCTGGGGCCAACGTCCTGACTTTC. Its protein product is CSVQANSGANVLTF.

A single count supports this clone. This chain connects TRBV4-1 to TRBJ2-2; perhaps TRBD2 as D (5 bases). Trimming took 0 bases from V and 6 from J, leaving 5 bases between them. The CDR3 runs to 13 residues. Germline V gene data show CDR1 as MGHRA and CDR2 as YSYEKL. The CDR3 loop reads CASSQELAGELFF. In DNA, the CDR3 is TGCGCCAGCAGCCAAGAACTAGCCGGGGAGCTGTTTTTT.

The chain joins TRBV21-1 to TRBJ2-7; the table names TRBD2, a call not compared with the DNA. TRBV21-1 is noted as a pseudogene. The length of the CDR3 is 18 residues. Written as DNA, the CDR3 is TGTGCCAGCAGCAAAGTAGTATGGGAGGGGCGGGCACCCTACGAGCAGTACTTC. It yields the protein CASSKVVWEGRAPYEQYF.

This clone came up a few times. This chain connects TRBV7-8 to TRBJ2-2, with D hard to call. Germline assignment: CDR1 SGHVS and CDR2 FQNEAQ. V was cut by 1 base and J by 5 bases, with 11 bases left in between. The CDR3 extends over 15 amino acids. This CDR3 is CASSLEMGYTGELFF. CDR3 nucleotide sequence: TGTGCCAGCAGCTTAGAGATGGGCTATACCGGGGAGCTGTTTTTT.

The V and J genes are TRBV27 and TRBJ1-1; a possible D gene is TRBD1 (6 bases). This CDR3 is 15 amino acids long. Trimming stripped 3 bases from V and 1 base from J, with 12 bases between. Germline CDR1 and CDR2: MNHEY and SMNVEV (reference sequence). The DNA of the CDR3 is TGTGCCAGCAGTTTGGGTAACAGGGCGAACACTGAAGCTTTCTTT. Translated, it gives CASSLGNRANTEAFF.

The chain has TRBV28 and TRBJ1-4, with 9 bases that match TRBD1. The CDR3 covers 17 residues. V was clipped by 7 bases and J by 11 bases; unmatched bases: 20. CDR1 and CDR2 from the germline V gene are MDHEN and SYDVKM. The CDR3 region has the DNA TGTGCCAGCATTAGTTTAAAGGGACAGGGCGTTTTCCGGAAACTGTTTTTT. Encoded protein: CASISLKGQGVFRKLFF.

The V gene is TRBV28, the J gene TRBJ1-2; weak D call: TRBD1 (6 bases). The length of the CDR3 is 14 residues. V lost 6 bases, J lost 2 bases, and 13 bases lay in between. Germline V lookup: CDR1 MDHEN, CDR2 SYDVKM. CDR3 nucleotides: TGTGCCAGCAGCTCCGCCGACAGGAACTATGGCTACACCTTC. It encodes CASSSADRNYGYTF.

The CDR3 here is CASSPAEASTDTQYF. For the CDR3, the DNA is TGTGCCAGCAGCCCGGCGGAGGCTAGCACAGATACGCAGTATTTT. The chain employs TRBV7-9 and TRBJ2-3; D possibly corresponds to TRBD2 (5 bases). The CDR3 is made up of 15 amino acids. In germline, CDR1 is SEHNR, CDR2 FQNEAQ (reference sequence). With 5 bases removed from V and 0 bases from J, the gap between germline ends came to 12 bases.

A few counts support this clone. The V call is TRBV7-9, the J call TRBJ1-5; TRBD1 matches at 9 bases. Trimming took 1 base from V and 8 from J; bases not matched to a gene: 6. Germline assignment: CDR1 SEHNR and CDR2 FQNEAQ (reference sequence). CDR3 size: 15 residues. This chain's CDR3 is CASSLGTGESKPQHF. CDR3 nucleotide sequence: TGTGCCAGCAGCTTAGGGACAGGGGAATCCAAGCCCCAGCATTTT.

The V and J genes are TRBV7-2 and TRBJ2-1; D perhaps matches TRBD2 (7 bases). Germline V lookup: CDR1 SGHTA, CDR2 FQGNSA. V dropped 1 base and J dropped 7 bases, with 17 bases sitting between them. The CDR3 is 16 residues long. The CDR3 nucleotides read TGTGCCAGCAGCTTAGGTTCTGGGGGGGCTATTAATGAGCAGTTCTTC. Encoded protein: CASSLGSGGAINEQFF.

DNA of the CDR3: TGTGCCAGCAGCCTAGCAGGTTTGGAGGGCACAGATACGCAGTATTTT. It translates to CASSLAGLEGTDTQYF. J is TRBJ2-3 and V is TRBV28; perhaps TRBD2 as D (5 bases). The CDR3 sequence is 16 residues long. CDR1 and CDR2 (germline): MDHEN, SYDVKM. V was cut by 6 bases and J by 1 base, with 17 bases left in between.

The rearrangement joins TRBV7-9 to TRBJ1-5; TRBD1 is a possible D gene (5 bases). Germline values: CDR1 SEHNR, CDR2 FQNEAQ (reference sequence). V was cut by 3 bases and J by 5 bases, with 17 bases left in between. The CDR3 loop spans 16 amino acids. The CDR3 loop reads CASSFYQGGSDQPQHF. The CDR3 DNA reads TGTGCCAGCAGCTTTTACCAGGGAGGGAGCGATCAGCCCCAGCATTTT.

The CDR3 loop reads CASSLATGGMTEAFF. DNA for the CDR3: TGTGCCAGCAGCTTAGCGACAGGGGGCATGACTGAAGCTTTCTTT. V and J are TRBV7-2 and TRBJ1-1; 10 bases are a match to TRBD1. The CDR3 covers 15 residues. Per the germline V gene, CDR1 is SGHTA and CDR2 is FQGNSA. The V gene end was trimmed by 0 bases and the J gene end by 5 bases; junction bases not matched to a gene: 3.